These T cell receptor beta chains were read from a single sample in a study of T cells in localized non-small cell lung cancer. Generated by immunoSEQ multiplex PCR, the TCRdb table keeps only in-frame clones and is missing some. The profile shows around 23,000 clones, 90% of them singletons. The sequences come from peripheral blood, collected before any cancer treatment. These receptors all come from a woman aged 35-75 years with stage I lung adenocarcinoma. Each CDR3 is given with its conserved first and last residue. The D gene is left open where the match is weak. Only part of the rows carry a size: once, few, many, or a class if the clone is expanded.

D gene: NA; clone size: NA; J gene: TRBJ2-1; V gene: TRBV5-1; CDR3 protein: CASKEGSEQFF; CDR3 DNA: TGCGCCAGCAAAGAGGGGTCGGAGCAGTTCTTC
D gene: NA; clone size: NA; J gene: TRBJ2-7; V gene: TRBV19; CDR3 protein: CASSKKRGNEQYF; CDR3 DNA: TGTGCCAGTAGTAAGAAAAGGGGTAACGAGCAGTACTTC
D gene: TRBD1; clone size: NA; J gene: TRBJ1-1; V gene: TRBV5-1; CDR3 protein: CASSPFSWTGSLNTEAFF; CDR3 DNA: TGCGCCAGCAGCCCTTTCTCTTGGACAGGGAGTTTGAACACTGAAGCTTTCTTT
D gene: TRBD1; clone size: NA; J gene: TRBJ2-7; V gene: TRBV7-2; CDR3 protein: CASNLRTGSSYEQYF; CDR3 DNA: TGTGCCAGCAACCTTAGGACAGGCTCTTCCTACGAGCAGTACTTC
D gene: NA; clone size: NA; J gene: TRBJ1-1; V gene: TRBV18; CDR3 protein: CASSPREQGIGTEAFF; CDR3 DNA: TGTGCCAGCTCACCACGCGAACAGGGTATAGGCACTGAAGCTTTCTTT
D gene: NA; clone size: once; J gene: TRBJ2-5; V gene: TRBV5-5; CDR3 protein: CASSPQETQYF; CDR3 DNA: TGTGCCAGCAGCCCCCAAGAGACCCAGTACTTC
D gene: NA; clone size: NA; J gene: TRBJ2-5; V gene: TRBV7-3; CDR3 protein: CAGSLRGASEETQYF; CDR3 DNA: TGTGCCGGCAGCTTAAGGGGAGCTAGCGAGGAGACCCAGTACTTC
D gene: TRBD2; clone size: NA; J gene: TRBJ2-1; V gene: TRBV4-3; CDR3 protein: CASSRYSGRVNEQFF; CDR3 DNA: TGCGCCAGCAGCCGGTACAGCGGGAGGGTTAATGAGCAGTTCTTC
D gene: NA; clone size: NA; J gene: TRBJ1-5; V gene: TRBV28; CDR3 protein: CASSGNGQPQHF; CDR3 DNA: TGTGCCAGCAGTGGAAACGGCCAGCCCCAGCATTTT
D gene: NA; clone size: NA; J gene: TRBJ1-2; V gene: TRBV15; CDR3 protein: CATSRDVGGGYTF; CDR3 DNA: TGTGCCACCAGCAGAGATGTTGGTGGTGGCTACACCTTC
D gene: TRBD2; clone size: NA; J gene: TRBJ2-7; V gene: TRBV7-2; CDR3 protein: CASRLLLSGSKYEQYF; CDR3 DNA: TGTGCCAGCAGGTTGCTTCTAAGCGGGAGTAAGTACGAGCAGTACTTC
D gene: NA; clone size: NA; J gene: TRBJ2-7; V gene: TRBV5-4; CDR3 protein: CASSLDSQSREQYF; CDR3 DNA: TGTGCCAGCAGCTTGGACAGCCAATCGAGGGAGCAGTACTTC
D gene: NA; clone size: NA; J gene: TRBJ2-7; V gene: TRBV7-2; CDR3 protein: CASSLIYSKKWYEQYF; CDR3 DNA: TGTGCCAGCAGCTTGATTTATTCGAAGAAGTGGTACGAGCAGTACTTC
D gene: NA; clone size: NA; J gene: TRBJ2-5; V gene: TRBV28; CDR3 protein: CASSSGKKETQYF; CDR3 DNA: TGTGCCAGCAGTAGCGGCAAAAAAGAGACCCAGTACTTC
D gene: NA; clone size: few; J gene: TRBJ1-2; V gene: TRBV5-1; CDR3 protein: CASRLTGNYGYTF; CDR3 DNA: TGCGCCAGCAGGTTGACAGGAAACTATGGCTACACCTTC
D gene: NA; clone size: NA; J gene: TRBJ2-1; V gene: TRBV21-1; CDR3 protein: CASSKDAGGLDEQFF; CDR3 DNA: TGTGCCAGCAGCAAAGATGCGGGAGGGCTGGATGAGCAGTTCTTC
D gene: NA; clone size: NA; J gene: TRBJ1-1; V gene: TRBV11-3; CDR3 protein: CASSQEETGRTEAFF; CDR3 DNA: TGTGCCAGCAGCCAGGAAGAAACAGGGAGGACTGAAGCTTTCTTT
D gene: NA; clone size: NA; J gene: TRBJ1-2; V gene: TRBV19; CDR3 protein: CASSINRIGGYTF; CDR3 DNA: TGTGCCAGTAGTATTAACAGGATTGGTGGCTACACCTTC
D gene: NA; clone size: once; J gene: TRBJ1-3; V gene: TRBV5-1; CDR3 protein: CASSFYGGSSGNTIYF; CDR3 DNA: TGCGCCAGCAGCTTCTATGGTGGGAGCTCTGGAAACACCATATATTTT
D gene: NA; clone size: NA; J gene: TRBJ2-7; V gene: TRBV30; CDR3 protein: CAWSVEYEQYF; CDR3 DNA: TGTGCCTGGAGTGTAGAATACGAGCAGTACTTC
D gene: TRBD1; clone size: NA; J gene: TRBJ1-4; V gene: TRBV4-1; CDR3 protein: CASSLLDRVSNEKLFF; CDR3 DNA: TGCGCCAGCAGCCTTTTGGACAGGGTGTCTAATGAAAAACTGTTTTTT
D gene: NA; clone size: NA; J gene: TRBJ2-5; V gene: TRBV11-2; CDR3 protein: CASSLGLQETQYF; CDR3 DNA: TGTGCCAGCAGCTTAGGCTTGCAAGAGACCCAGTACTTC
D gene: NA; clone size: NA; J gene: TRBJ2-7; V gene: TRBV5-4; CDR3 protein: CASSRRAGSAYEQYF; CDR3 DNA: TGTGCCAGCAGCCGAAGGGCAGGGTCTGCCTACGAGCAGTACTTC
D gene: TRBD1; clone size: NA; J gene: TRBJ1-2; V gene: TRBV28; CDR3 protein: CASIPGGRGGGYTF; CDR3 DNA: TGTGCCAGCATTCCAGGGGGCAGGGGAGGTGGCTACACCTTC
D gene: TRBD1; clone size: NA; J gene: TRBJ1-4; V gene: TRBV28; CDR3 protein: CASSLGTGVGEKLFF; CDR3 DNA: TGTGCCAGCAGTTTAGGGACAGGGGTCGGGGAAAAACTGTTTTTT
D gene: NA; clone size: NA; J gene: TRBJ2-7; V gene: TRBV11-2; CDR3 protein: CASSLGGGAYEQYF; CDR3 DNA: TGTGCCAGCAGCTTAGGGGGCGGGGCCTACGAGCAGTACTTC
D gene: NA; clone size: NA; J gene: TRBJ2-2; V gene: TRBV5-1; CDR3 protein: CASSLEKGHTGELFF; CDR3 DNA: TGCGCCAGCAGCTTGGAGAAGGGCCACACCGGGGAGCTGTTTTTT
D gene: TRBD1; clone size: NA; J gene: TRBJ1-5; V gene: TRBV5-1; CDR3 protein: CASSTGQGGQPQHF; CDR3 DNA: TGCGCCAGCAGCACTGGACAGGGAGGGCAGCCCCAGCATTTT
D gene: TRBD2; clone size: NA; J gene: TRBJ2-1; V gene: TRBV9; CDR3 protein: CASSVGIAGAYEQFF; CDR3 DNA: TGTGCCAGCAGCGTAGGGATAGCGGGAGCTTATGAGCAGTTCTTC
D gene: NA; clone size: once; J gene: TRBJ1-3; V gene: TRBV18; CDR3 protein: CASSPRPSTNGNTIYF; CDR3 DNA: TGTGCCAGCTCACCAAGACCCAGTACCAATGGAAACACCATATATTTT
D gene: TRBD1; clone size: NA; J gene: TRBJ2-3; V gene: TRBV28; CDR3 protein: CASSSTGGERPDTQYF; CDR3 DNA: TGTGCCAGCAGTTCAACAGGGGGTGAGCGACCAGATACGCAGTATTTT
D gene: TRBD1; clone size: NA; J gene: TRBJ2-7; V gene: TRBV28; CDR3 protein: CASSLTGGAYEQYF; CDR3 DNA: TGTGCCAGCAGTTTAACAGGGGGCGCCTACGAGCAGTACTTC
D gene: TRBD1; clone size: NA; J gene: TRBJ1-1; V gene: TRBV11-3; CDR3 protein: CASSSARDRAREAFF; CDR3 DNA: TGTGCCAGCAGCTCGGCCCGGGACAGGGCGCGAGAAGCTTTCTTT
D gene: NA; clone size: NA; J gene: TRBJ2-1; V gene: TRBV19; CDR3 protein: CASSTDYEQFF; CDR3 DNA: TGTGCCAGTAGTACGGACTATGAGCAGTTCTTC
D gene: NA; clone size: few; J gene: TRBJ2-7; V gene: TRBV7-6; CDR3 protein: CASSLQDGYEQYF; CDR3 DNA: TGTGCCAGCAGCTTACAGGACGGCTACGAGCAGTACTTC
D gene: NA; clone size: NA; J gene: TRBJ1-3; V gene: TRBV6-5; CDR3 protein: CASSSTAGNTIYF; CDR3 DNA: TGTGCCAGCAGCTCTACAGCGGGAAACACCATATATTTT
D gene: NA; clone size: NA; J gene: TRBJ2-3; V gene: TRBV9; CDR3 protein: CASSVGSPDTQYF; CDR3 DNA: TGTGCCAGCAGCGTAGGTTCCCCAGATACGCAGTATTTT